These T cell receptor beta chains were read from a single sample in a study of blood T cell repertoires in COVID-19. Produced via immunoSEQ multiplex PCR; TCRdb's table is partial and in-frame only. The data show hundreds of thousands of clones, less than 90% seen once. Sequences were obtained from peripheral blood. The receptors derive from a woman between 65 and 79 years old with active or convalescent COVID-19. The CDR3 runs from the conserved cysteine through the conserved F or W. The D gene is left open where the match is weak. The size field is filled for only some rows; it gives once, few, many or a size class.

d_call	clone_size	v_call	j_call	cdr3_nt	cdr3_aa
.	.	TRBV6-5	TRBJ2-2	TGTGCCAGCAGTTACGAACACAACACCGGGGAGCTGTTTTTT	CASSYEHNTGELFF
.	.	TRBV30	TRBJ1-4	TGTGCCTGGAGTCCCTCTCCCAGGGGTGAAAAACTGTTTTTT	CAWSPSPRGEKLFF
.	.	TRBV4-2	TRBJ1-3	TGTGCCAGCAGCCAAGACGGCGTCGCAGCGAGCTCTGGAAACACCATATATTTT	CASSQDGVAASSGNTIYF
TRBD1	few	TRBV2	TRBJ1-5	TGTGCCAGCACTGAAGACAGGGGGAGCAATCAGCCCCAGCATTTT	CASTEDRGSNQPQHF
TRBD1	.	TRBV11-1	TRBJ2-6	TGTGCCAGCAGCCGCGACAGGGCCGGGGCCAACGTCCTGACTTTC	CASSRDRAGANVLTF
TRBD2	.	TRBV5-4	TRBJ2-5	TGTGCCAGCAGCCCGGGACTAGCGGGAGAGACCCAGTACTTC	CASSPGLAGETQYF
TRBD1	once	TRBV7-8	TRBJ1-5	TGTGCCAGCAGCCTCGACAGGGGTAATCAGCCCCAGCATTTT	CASSLDRGNQPQHF
.	.	TRBV6-2/TRBV6-3	TRBJ1-1	TGTGCCAGCAGTTACTCGTGGGGAGGCACTGAAGCTTTCTTT	CASSYSWGGTEAFF
.	.	TRBV7-9	TRBJ1-6	TGTGCCAGCAGCTCGGGGGGTGCCCTTAACTTT	CASSSGGALNF
.	.	TRBV6-5	TRBJ1-5	TGTGCCAGCAGACCAGGGTTCTATAGCAATCAGCCCCAGCATTTT	CASRPGFYSNQPQHF
.	.	TRBV29-1	TRBJ1-5	TGCAGCGTGACAGAACAGGGATATACAGATCAGCCCCAGCATTTT	CSVTEQGYTDQPQHF
TRBD1	.	TRBV9	TRBJ2-3	TGTGCCAGCAGCGTAGCACAGGGGGCCCCCACAGATACGCAGTATTTT	CASSVAQGAPTDTQYF
.	.	TRBV29-1	TRBJ1-2	TGCAGCGTTGAAGAAGAGGAACAGGGCAACTATGGCTACACCTTC	CSVEEEEQGNYGYTF
TRBD1	.	TRBV15	TRBJ2-3	TGTGCCACCAGCAGAGGACAGGGGGGGACAGATACGCAGTATTTT	CATSRGQGGTDTQYF
.	few	TRBV7-2	TRBJ1-2	TGTGCCAGCAGCCATTACCCAGGCAGACATAACTATGGCTACACCTTC	CASSHYPGRHNYGYTF
.	.	TRBV28	TRBJ1-4	TGTGCCAGCAGTTTACCAAGGGAGGCTAATGAAAAACTGTTTTTT	CASSLPREANEKLFF
.	.	TRBV7-2	TRBJ2-5	TGTGCCAGCAGCTTTAGGGGGTTTCAAGAGACCCAGTACTTC	CASSFRGFQETQYF
TRBD1	.	TRBV2	TRBJ2-5	TGTGCCAGCACGAAGGGCACAGGGGGCGGACAAGAGACCCAGTACTTC	CASTKGTGGGQETQYF
TRBD2	.	TRBV5-1	TRBJ2-1	TGCGCCAGCAGCGCGACTGGGACTAGCGGGAGTAATGAGCAGTTCTTC	CASSATGTSGSNEQFF
TRBD1	.	TRBV19	TRBJ1-5	TGTGCCAGTAGTCCGGGACAGGCCTTGGGACAGCCCCAGCATTTT	CASSPGQALGQPQHF
TRBD1	.	TRBV3-1/TRBV3-2	TRBJ1-2	TGTGCCAGCAGCCAAGGGGACAGGAACTATGGCTACACCTTC	CASSQGDRNYGYTF
TRBD1	once	TRBV18	TRBJ2-7	TGTGCCAGCTCACCAAATCGGGACAGCTCCTACGAGCAGTACTTC	CASSPNRDSSYEQYF
.	once	TRBV28	TRBJ1-3	TGTGCCAGCAGTGCTCCAGGAAACGGAAACACCATATATTTT	CASSAPGNGNTIYF
.	.	TRBV19	TRBJ2-1	TGTGCCAGTAGTATCCTCCGGGCCCCGGGGAATGAGCAGTTCTTC	CASSILRAPGNEQFF
.	.	TRBV10-3	TRBJ1-4	TGTGCCATCAGTGAGTCAACAGGGTTTAATGAAAAACTGTTTTTT	CAISESTGFNEKLFF
.	.	TRBV20-1	TRBJ2-5	TGCAGTGCTCTCCTTTTAGAGACCCAGTACTTC	CSALLLETQYF
.	once	TRBV29-1	TRBJ1-2	TGCAGCGTTGAACACAGGCACTATGGCTACACCTTC	CSVEHRHYGYTF
TRBD1	.	TRBV7-9	TRBJ1-1	TGTGCCAGCAGACCGACAGGGTACACTGAAGCTTTCTTT	CASRPTGYTEAFF
TRBD1	.	TRBV5-6	TRBJ1-5	TGTGCCAGCAGCCTGACAGGGTTCGAACAGCCCCAGCATTTT	CASSLTGFEQPQHF
.	.	TRBV2	TRBJ1-4	TGTGCCAGCAGTGAAGCGGTCGGGGAGAGAGAAAAACTGTTTTTT	CASSEAVGEREKLFF
TRBD2	.	TRBV2	TRBJ2-7	TGTGCCAGCACCCCCGGGCTACTGGGGGGGGAGCAGTACTTC	CASTPGLLGGEQYF
.	few	TRBV4-3	TRBJ2-7	TGCGCCAGCAGCCAAACCCCACTCTCCTACGAGCAGTACTTC	CASSQTPLSYEQYF
TRBD1	.	TRBV9	TRBJ1-4	TGTGCCAGCAGCGTTTGGGGACAGCTTAATAATGAAAAACTGTTTTTT	CASSVWGQLNNEKLFF